The text below deals with one T cell receptor (beta chain). The antigen is undetermined. These data are taken from a study of blood T cells in healthy people across ages. Study findings and constraints: Age advanced and TCR beta diversity per million T cells fell, roughly linearly.

For the second PCR, which ran for about 7 to 11 cycles, a sample-barcoded 5' primer and a J-beta primer mix were used. TCRdb passed the 5' RACE reads through MiXCR, listing each CDR3 protein once. Seen here are about 780,000 distinct CDR3 sequences, less than 60% observed once, and the top ten hold 18%. The CDR3 contains 13 residues. V gave up 5 bases and J gave up 7 bases, with 15 bases separating them. Germline CDR1 reads SGHTA; CDR2 reads FQGNSA. V gene TRBV7-2 combines with J gene TRBJ2-7; D is ambiguous. The source is a man aged 80 or over in good health. Sequencing was done on a sample of blood. This CDR3 is CASSVDGFREQYF. The CDR3 DNA reads as TGTGCCAGCAGCGTCGACGGATTTCGGGAGCAGTACTTC.